These T cell receptor beta chains were read from a single sample in a study of vaccination effects on CD4 cells after COVID-19. The method was immunoSEQ multiplex PCR; TCRdb's version includes in-frame clones alone and lacks a portion of them. The sample shows 27,000 or so clones, under 90% of them seen only once. Their antigens remain unidentified. Sequencing was performed on CD4+ T cells from PBMCs cultured with HCoV-NL63 spike peptides, taken after COVID-19 vaccination. The origin of the receptors is a human donor who received a COVID-19 vaccine. Some clones in this sample may be carry-over from other donors' samples. CDR3s include the opening cysteine and the closing phenylalanine or tryptophan. The D gene is left open where the match is weak. Clone size is given for some rows only: seen once, a few or many times, or a class if the clone is expanded.

D gene	clone size	V gene	J gene	CDR3 protein	CDR3 DNA
.	.	TRBV3-1/TRBV3-2	TRBJ1-4	CASSRPGADDEKLFF	TGTGCCAGCAGCCGGCCCGGGGCGGATGACGAAAAACTGTTTTTT
.	.	TRBV7-2	TRBJ2-2	CASRRGAYGELFF	TGTGCCAGCAGGCGAGGAGCTTACGGGGAGCTGTTTTTT
.	.	TRBV6-1	TRBJ1-2	CASSEISDSYYGYTF	TGTGCCAGCAGTGAAATCTCAGACAGCTACTATGGCTACACCTTC
.	.	TRBV15	TRBJ1-6	CATSTPGGDNSPLHF	TGTGCCACCAGCACCCCCGGGGGTGATAATTCACCCCTCCACTTT
TRBD1	few	TRBV2	TRBJ1-5	CASTGTDGSQPQHF	TGTGCCAGCACCGGGACAGACGGCAGTCAGCCCCAGCATTTT
.	.	TRBV27	TRBJ2-1	CASRPRAQYNEQFF	TGTGCCAGCAGGCCCCGGGCCCAATACAATGAGCAGTTCTTC
.	.	TRBV6-6	TRBJ2-1	CASSPERVYNEQFF	TGTGCCAGCAGCCCGGAGCGGGTCTACAATGAGCAGTTCTTC
TRBD2	.	TRBV5-1	TRBJ2-3	CASSFRDYPPDTQYF	TGCGCCAGCAGCTTCCGGGACTACCCGCCTGATACGCAGTATTTT
.	.	TRBV20-1	TRBJ1-1	CSATERSTEAFF	TGCAGTGCTACTGAGAGGAGCACTGAAGCTTTCTTT
TRBD1	once	TRBV3-1/TRBV3-2	TRBJ2-2	CASNKLGTGFPGELFF	TGTGCCAGCAACAAGTTAGGGACAGGGTTCCCCGGGGAGCTGTTTTTT
TRBD2	.	TRBV7-8	TRBJ2-3	CASSFGRGLAGDTQYF	TGTGCCAGCAGCTTCGGTAGGGGACTAGCAGGAGATACGCAGTATTTT
.	.	TRBV5-1	TRBJ1-1	CASSYGGGALGEAFF	TGCGCCAGCAGTTATGGGGGAGGTGCTCTTGGTGAAGCTTTCTTT
.	.	TRBV18	TRBJ1-1	CASSPVDSGLNTEAFF	TGTGCCAGCTCACCTGTCGACAGCGGATTGAACACTGAAGCTTTCTTT
.	.	TRBV7-2	TRBJ1-2	CASSLGGQLYGYTF	TGTGCCAGCAGCTTAGGCGGACAGCTATATGGCTACACCTTC
.	few	TRBV7-3	TRBJ1-1	CASSLTRETEAFF	TGTGCCAGCAGCTTAACGCGAGAAACTGAAGCTTTCTTT
.	.	TRBV6-5	TRBJ1-1	CASSYLKGSQYTEAFF	TGTGCCAGCAGTTATCTAAAGGGGTCGCAATACACTGAAGCTTTCTTT
.	.	TRBV7-3	TRBJ2-3	CASSMGRNTDTQYF	TGTGCCAGCAGCATGGGGCGGAACACAGATACGCAGTATTTT
.	.	TRBV2	TRBJ2-2	CASSWDKFTGELFF	TGTGCCAGCAGCTGGGACAAATTCACCGGGGAGCTGTTTTTT
.	.	TRBV6-5	TRBJ1-1	CASSYSRGRGTEAFF	TGTGCCAGCAGTTACTCGCGGGGGCGCGGAACTGAAGCTTTCTTT
.	.	TRBV5-1	TRBJ2-3	CASSSRVEDTQYF	TGCGCCAGCAGCTCAAGGGTTGAAGATACGCAGTATTTT
.	.	TRBV6-5	TRBJ1-2	CASSYSGLTTYGYTF	TGTGCCAGCAGTTACTCGGGACTCACAACCTATGGCTACACCTTC
.	.	TRBV7-3	TRBJ1-1	CASSSHGAVGDTEAFF	TGTGCCAGCAGCTCTCATGGGGCTGTGGGAGACACTGAAGCTTTCTTT
.	.	TRBV5-1	TRBJ2-3	CASSLATVVTDTQYF	TGCGCCAGCAGCTTGGCGACAGTCGTCACAGATACGCAGTATTTT
.	.	TRBV27	TRBJ2-5	CASSFGVNGETQYF	TGTGCCAGCAGTTTTGGGGTAAACGGAGAGACCCAGTACTTC
TRBD2	.	TRBV7-3	TRBJ2-3	CASSSYGGEATQYF	TGTGCCAGCAGCTCCTATGGGGGGGAAGCTACGCAGTATTTT
.	.	TRBV24-1	TRBJ2-2	CATSRGVDTGELFF	TGTGCCACCAGTCGGGGAGTTGACACCGGGGAGCTGTTTTTT
.	.	TRBV18	TRBJ2-5	CASSLFRDSQETQYF	TGTGCCAGCTCGCTATTCCGGGACTCTCAAGAGACCCAGTACTTC
.	.	TRBV28	TRBJ1-2	CASSLSGPSWGYGYTF	TGTGCCAGCAGTTTGAGCGGCCCGTCTTGGGGCTATGGCTACACTTTC
TRBD1	.	TRBV5-1	TRBJ2-3	CASSLQGVVTDTQYF	TGCGCCAGCAGTTTACAGGGGGTGGTCACAGATACGCAGTATTTT
TRBD1	.	TRBV29-1	TRBJ1-2	CSAQRQGSMGGYTF	TGCAGCGCTCAGAGACAGGGATCCATGGGAGGCTACACCTTC